This is a list of T cell receptor beta chains from one sample in a study of Ad26.COV2.S vaccination and SARS-CoV-2 variants. Profiled with immunoSEQ multiplex PCR; TCRdb holds only in-frame clones, not every one. The sample includes hundreds of thousands of clones, approximately 90% of them seen just once. Sequencing was performed on peripheral blood, taken in a trial of Ad26.COV2.S vaccine versus placebo. The receptors shown here come from a person aged 18-60 years who received the Ad26.COV2.S COVID-19 vaccine or a placebo. CDR3s include the opening cysteine and the closing phenylalanine or tryptophan. A D gene is named only where the DNA matches it firmly. The size of a clone is reported for some rows only, either as once, few or many, or as a class for expanded clones.

clone size	V gene	D gene	J gene	CDR3 protein	CDR3 DNA
NA	TRBV12-3/TRBV12-4	NA	TRBJ2-1	CASSLRNEQFF	TGTGCCAGCAGTTTACGGAATGAGCAGTTCTTC
NA	TRBV10-1	NA	TRBJ2-1	CASSPGWPSEENEQFF	TGCGCCAGCAGCCCTGGGTGGCCTAGCGAGGAAAATGAGCAGTTCTTC
NA	TRBV6-2/TRBV6-3	NA	TRBJ1-1	CASSRSAGGPEAFF	TGTGCCAGCAGTCGGTCAGCGGGGGGCCCTGAAGCTTTCTTT
NA	TRBV7-9	TRBD2	TRBJ2-3	CASSLGGAGGSDTQYF	TGTGCCAGCAGCTTGGGCGGCGCGGGGGGGTCAGATACGCAGTATTTT
NA	TRBV30	TRBD1	TRBJ2-7	CAWSVSGGAYEQYF	TGTGCCTGGAGTGTATCAGGGGGCGCGTACGAGCAGTACTTC
NA	TRBV7-2	NA	TRBJ2-7	CASSPHRGQGYEQYF	TGTGCCAGCAGCCCCCACCGGGGACAAGGTTACGAGCAGTACTTC
NA	TRBV10-3	NA	TRBJ1-4	CAISESGGAPSNEKLFF	TGTGCCATCAGTGAGTCGGGGGGAGCACCGTCTAATGAAAAACTGTTTTTT
NA	TRBV7-3	NA	TRBJ2-1	CASSLLAATTSFYNEQFF	TGTGCCAGCAGCTTACTGGCAGCAACGACATCTTTTTACAATGAGCAGTTCTTC
NA	TRBV24-1	TRBD1	TRBJ2-2	CATSVAGGGGANTGELFF	TGTGCCACCAGTGTCGCAGGGGGCGGAGGTGCGAACACCGGGGAGCTGTTTTTT
NA	TRBV11-1	TRBD1	TRBJ1-2	CASSPTGDYGYTF	TGTGCCAGCAGCCCAACAGGGGACTATGGCTACACCTTC
NA	TRBV6-2/TRBV6-3	NA	TRBJ2-1	CASSFVGAFQFF	TGTGCCAGCAGTTTTGTAGGGGCTTTCCAGTTCTTC
NA	TRBV5-4	TRBD2	TRBJ2-1	CASSLYPSGSYNEQFF	TGTGCCAGCAGCTTGTATCCTAGCGGGAGCTACAATGAGCAGTTCTTC
NA	TRBV12-3/TRBV12-4	NA	TRBJ2-7	CASSPGSYEQYF	TGTGCCAGCAGTCCCGGATCCTACGAGCAGTACTTC
NA	TRBV28	TRBD1	TRBJ2-5	CASSPLTGARTETQYF	TGTGCCAGCAGCCCACTAACAGGGGCCCGAACGGAGACCCAGTACTTC
NA	TRBV5-1	TRBD1	TRBJ1-1	CASSLGQGVTEAFF	TGCGCCAGCAGCTTGGGTCAGGGGGTCACTGAAGCTTTCTTT
once	TRBV7-2	TRBD1	TRBJ1-4	CASSPITGVRWAANEKLFF	TGTGCCAGCAGCCCTATCACAGGGGTCCGTTGGGCGGCTAATGAAAAACTGTTTTTT
NA	TRBV13	TRBD2	TRBJ2-5	CASSRASGGGNQETQYF	TGTGCCAGCAGCCGAGCTTCTGGCGGGGGAAACCAAGAGACCCAGTACTTC
NA	TRBV7-3	NA	TRBJ2-3	CASSEWRTDTQYF	TGTGCCAGCAGCGAATGGCGGACAGATACGCAGTATTTT
NA	TRBV7-2	TRBD1	TRBJ2-1	CASSLPAGTGLYNEQFF	TGTGCCAGCAGCTTACCTGCCGGGACAGGGCTTTACAATGAGCAGTTCTTC
NA	TRBV14	TRBD1	TRBJ1-1	CASSQRTGGKTEAFF	TGTGCCAGCAGCCAGCGGACAGGGGGAAAAACTGAAGCTTTCTTT
once	TRBV4-3	TRBD1	TRBJ1-2	CASRPGQGNYGYTF	TGCGCCAGCAGGCCTGGACAGGGAAACTATGGCTACACCTTC
NA	TRBV18	TRBD2	TRBJ2-5	CASSRGTSGSGGETQYF	TGTGCCAGCTCACGCGGGACTAGCGGGAGTGGCGGGGAGACCCAGTACTTC